The 20 T cell receptor beta chains below all came from one sample that was sequenced in a study of blood T cell repertoires in COVID-19 (TCRdb year 2020). Library creation used the immunoSEQ multiplex PCR assay. Imported from immuneACCESS, the table was reduced by TCRdb to in-frame sequences with V and J called. These copies leave out some clones; in studies compared against another copy, an unresolved V gene accounts for under half, and the cause of the remainder is not known. For this sample there are 90,000 to 100,000 clones; over 70% appear just once. Of the sample, about 4.1% falls within the top ten clones. Sequencing was carried out using peripheral blood. The origin of the receptors is a man in his 60s with acute or convalescent COVID-19.

This clone was detected only a few times. The CDR3 region is CASIRDRNFYNSPLHF. CDR3 nucleotide sequence: TGTGCCAGCATCCGTGACAGAAACTTCTATAATTCACCCCTCCACTTT. The chain recombines TRBV2 with TRBJ1-6; D perhaps matches TRBD1 (5 bases). This CDR3 comprises 16 residues. Trimming cost V 7 bases and J 3 bases, with 16 bases left between them. In germline, CDR1 is SNHLY, CDR2 FYNNEI.

The chain joins TRBV28 to TRBJ1-3; D might be TRBD1 (6 bases). V gave up 5 bases and J gave up 0 bases, with 26 bases separating them. The CDR3 totals 20 residues. Germline lookup yields CDR1 MDHEN and CDR2 SYDVKM. This CDR3 reads CASSARTVIPKESSGNTIYF. As DNA, the CDR3 is TGTGCCAGCAGTGCCAGGACAGTCATTCCCAAGGAGAGCTCTGGAAACACCATATATTTT.

V gene TRBV3-1 (or the pseudogene TRBV3-2) combines with J gene TRBJ2-3, with D perhaps matching TRBD1 (5 bases). Germline lookup yields CDR1 LGHDT and CDR2 YNNKEL (reference sequence). There are 16 residues in the CDR3. V was clipped by 4 bases and J by 6 bases, with 20 bases between them. The CDR3 DNA follows: TGTGCCAGCAGCCGCTGGGTCTCTTCTGGGGCCGATACGCAGTATTTT. Translating it yields CASSRWVSSGADTQYF.

The V and J genes are TRBV7-2 and TRBJ1-3; D is perhaps TRBD1 (6 bases). From germline, CDR1 is SGHTA and CDR2 FQGNSA. Trimming pared 2 bases from V and 2 bases from J, leaving 19 bases between. The CDR3 spans 18 residues. The CDR3 region is CASSLNTGTSVAGNTIYF. DNA for the CDR3: TGTGCCAGCAGCTTAAACACAGGGACCTCTGTAGCTGGAAACACCATATATTTT.

The genes are TRBV7-9 and TRBJ1-2, with D hard to call. Trimming shortened V by 2 bases and J by 6 bases, and 16 bases separated the two germline ends. CDR1 is SEHNR and CDR2 is FQNEAQ in the germline V gene (reference sequence). The CDR3 is 15 residues long. Written as DNA, the CDR3 is TGTGCCAGCAGCTTACTCGAGGGCCATGGGAATGGCTACACCTTC. It specifies CASSLLEGHGNGYTF.

The J gene is TRBJ2-3, the V gene TRBV12-3 or TRBV12-4, with D possibly matching TRBD1 (6 bases). The CDR3 has 12 residues. Trimming took off 6 bases at V and 11 bases at J, with 15 bases between the two ends. CDR3 sequence reads: CASRPDSGGQYF. For the CDR3, the DNA is TGTGCCAGCAGGCCGGACAGTGGCGGGCAGTATTTT.

The chain employs TRBV7-9 and TRBJ1-4, with no clear D. V lost 1 base and J 11 bases, leaving 11 bases between the germline ends. Germline CDR1 and CDR2: SEHNR and FQNEAQ (reference sequence). CDR3 size: 13 residues. CDR3 nucleotides: TGTGCCAGCAGCTTAGGTGATCTCGGTAAACTGTTTTTT. Its protein product is CASSLGDLGKLFF.

This rearrangement joins TRBV24-1 to TRBJ2-5; 10 bases match TRBD1. The germline V gene has CDR1 KGHDR and CDR2 SFDVKD. The CDR3 loop spans 15 amino acids. With V trimmed by 5 bases and J by 2 bases, 4 bases remained unmatched. CDR3 sequence reads: CATSGGTGEQETQYF. CDR3 sequence (DNA): TGTGCCACCAGTGGGGGGACAGGGGAACAAGAGACCCAGTACTTC.

V is TRBV4-2 and J is TRBJ2-3, with TRBD2 matching over 7 bases. The V and J ends lost 4 bases and 3 bases, in that order; junction bases with no gene match: 7. This CDR3 is built from 15 residues. CDR1 is LGHNA, CDR2 YNFKEQ, per germline. The CDR3 DNA reads as TGTGCCAGCAGCCGAGAACGTAGCGGGACAGATACGCAGTATTTT. It encodes CASSRERSGTDTQYF.

The rearrangement links TRBV19 to TRBJ1-2; possible D gene TRBD1, 5 bases. The CDR3 contains 16 residues. CDR1 LNHDA and CDR2 SQIVND come from the germline V gene (reference sequence). Deletions cut 6 bases from V and 4 bases from J, with 21 bases between. For the CDR3, the DNA is TGTGCCAGTAGGACCCTCTCCACAGGCGCATTCTATGGCTACACCTTC. The encoded protein is CASRTLSTGAFYGYTF.

This clone was seen a single time. The V gene is TRBV5-1, the J gene TRBJ1-4, with 9 bases matching TRBD1. The CDR3 runs to 16 residues. Germline V gene lookup returns CDR1 SGHRS and CDR2 YFSETQ. V was clipped by 4 bases and J by 7 bases; unmatched bases: 11. Here the CDR3 reads CASSPMGTGMAEKLFF. DNA of the CDR3: TGCGCCAGCAGCCCAATGGGGACAGGGATGGCTGAAAAACTGTTTTTT.

The CDR3 sequence is CASNTGSQETQYF. The CDR3 DNA is TGTGCCAGCAACACGGGGAGCCAAGAGACCCAGTACTTC. The chain carries TRBV11-2 and TRBJ2-5; D is possibly TRBD2 (5 bases). The CDR3 length is 13 residues. Trimming took 7 bases from V and 1 from J, leaving 10 bases between them. The germline CDR1 and CDR2 sequences are SGHAT and FQNNGV.

The chain uses TRBV6-2 or TRBV6-3 and TRBJ2-7; D uncertain. Trimming took off 4 bases at V and 0 bases at J, with 7 bases between the two ends. The CDR3 length is 13 residues. The germline CDR1 and CDR2 sequences are MNHEY and SVGEGT. CDR3 residues: CASSLTSSYEQYF. The CDR3 DNA sequence: TGTGCCAGCAGTTTAACCAGCTCCTACGAGCAGTACTTC.

The V gene is TRBV5-1, the J gene TRBJ1-1; D is unclear. The CDR3 length is 16 residues. Germline-derived CDR1 and CDR2 are SGHRS and YFSETQ. Deletions cut 0 bases from V and 0 bases from J, with 12 bases between. CDR3 residues: CASSLAAGTMNTEAFF. CDR3 DNA sequence: TGCGCCAGCAGCTTGGCGGCAGGAACCATGAACACTGAAGCTTTCTTT.

This chain joins TRBV7-9 and TRBJ2-7; TRBD2 matches 16 bases. Germline lookup yields CDR1 SEHNR and CDR2 FQNEAQ (reference sequence). CDR3 length: 17 residues. The J segment lost 0 bases and the V segment lost 4 bases, leaving 3 bases of the junction unmatched. This CDR3 reads CASSSGTSGRASYEQYF. The CDR3 coding sequence is TGTGCCAGCAGCTCCGGGACTAGCGGGAGGGCCTCCTACGAGCAGTACTTC.

This clone showed up just a few times. This chain connects TRBV4-1 to TRBJ2-7; D is perhaps TRBD1 (7 bases). The CDR3 runs 17 residues. V was cut by 0 bases and J by 3 bases, with 18 bases left in between. The germline gives CDR1 MGHRA, CDR2 YSYEKL. DNA of the CDR3: TGCGCCAGCAGCCAAGAAAGAGGCCGCAGGGGGGACTACGAGCAGTACTTC. This encodes CASSQERGRRGDYEQYF.

CDR3: CASSFGTPMGNEQYF. The CDR3 DNA reads as TGTGCCAGCAGTTTTGGGACTCCAATGGGTAACGAGCAGTACTTC. The chain uses TRBV2 and TRBJ2-7; possible D gene TRBD2, 6 bases. Germline CDR1 is SNHLY and CDR2 is FYNNEI. V dropped 5 bases and J dropped 5 bases, with 19 bases sitting between them. The CDR3 totals 15 residues.

This clone was picked up a small number of times. The V call is TRBV28, the J call TRBJ2-7; tentatively, D is TRBD1 (5 bases). V was pared by 4 bases and J by 1 base, with 17 bases between. This CDR3 has 16 residues. Germline values: CDR1 MDHEN, CDR2 SYDVKM. The CDR3 DNA is TGTGCCAGCAGTTCCCCCCTGATTCGACAGTCCTACGAGCAGTACTTC. It specifies CASSSPLIRQSYEQYF.

The rearrangement joins TRBV30 to TRBJ2-7, with 7 bases that match TRBD1. J was trimmed by 3 bases and V by 1 base; bases with no gene match: 0. This CDR3 spans 12 amino acids. Germline-derived CDR1 and CDR2 are GTSNPN and SVGIG (reference sequence). CDR3 residues: CAWSDRGYEQYF. For the CDR3, the DNA is TGTGCCTGGAGTGACAGGGGCTACGAGCAGTACTTC.

The chain has TRBV6-6 and TRBJ2-5; no reliable D call. Germline V gene lookup returns CDR1 MNHNY and CDR2 SVGAGI (reference sequence). The V end lost 2 bases, the J end lost 1 base, and 8 bases lay between the germline ends. This CDR3 contains 14 residues. The CDR3 nucleotides read TGTGCCAGCAGTTACATACAAGTCCAAGAGACCCAGTACTTC. Translating it yields CASSYIQVQETQYF.